This T cell receptor (beta chain) was retrieved from a study of a mutant IDH1 vaccine in newly diagnosed glioma. The overall study: Treated patients had a mean age of around 39 years and a sex split that was around 60% male and roughly 38% female. Patients previously underwent radiotherapy, temozolomide, or both, and most underwent both.

Time point defined: baseline, week 1 (first vaccination visit). Treatment meaning: pre-vaccination baseline after standard-of-care therapy. Each astrocytoma in the donors was new, WHO grade 3 or 4, IDH1-mutant and ATRX-lost. With respect to this clone: What it binds is not known.

Study outcomes and limitations: Pseudoprogression seemed unlinked to shifts in top peripheral T cell clonotypes.

Assay used: immunoSEQ multiplex PCR; TCRdb lists only in-frame clones, some missing. Of tens of thousands of clones in the sample, less than 85% were seen once. CDR1 and CDR2 from the germline V gene are LGHNA and YNFKEQ. The CDR3 runs 18 residues. V was pared by 1 base and J by 0 bases, with 6 bases of the junction left unmatched. The chain employs TRBV4-2 and TRBJ2-1; 10 bases align to TRBD2. The sample consisted of PBMCs, taken from a glioma patient treated with radiotherapy, temozolomide or both. This TCR was sampled from a man aged 50 or older with glioma. CDR3 sequence: CASSQASGGTSSYNEQFF. The DNA for the CDR3 is TGTGCCAGCAGCCAAGCTAGCGGGGGAACGAGCTCCTACAATGAGCAGTTCTTC.